In its sample, the clone carrying this TCR beta chain was seen a few times. MiXCR, run by TCRdb on the 5' RACE reads, gives a single entry per CDR3 protein. The sample lists about 64,000 distinct CDR3 sequences, around 13% seen once, with around 3.9% in the top ten. From germline, CDR1 is DFQATT and CDR2 SNEGSKA (reference sequence). With 8 bases removed from V and 10 bases from J, the gap between germline ends came to 24 bases. This CDR3 spans 15 amino acids. The entry originates in a study of early T cells in non-severe SARS-CoV-2 infection. In the study overall: Investigators sequenced bulk RNA drawn from unsorted whole blood, and chains remained unpaired.

The sequence came from an adult who was a healthcare worker with PCR-confirmed SARS-CoV-2 infection or an uninfected control (not recorded which). Specimen: whole blood. J is TRBJ1-6 and V is TRBV20-1; D perhaps matches TRBD1 (6 bases). The CDR3 bases are TGCAGTACCCAGGAACCGGGGGCGATGTACTCACCCCTCCACTTT. Its protein is CSTQEPGAMYSPLHF.